A single sample gave rise to the 2 T cell receptor beta chains below, sequenced in a study of T cell repertoires in ileal Crohn's disease. Time point described: neoterminal ileum biopsy at postoperative endoscopy, about 6 months after surgery. The data were produced by immunoSEQ multiplex PCR, yet TCRdb's version contains in-frame clones alone and is incomplete. Here the sample spans approximately 10,000 clones, 72% being singletons. Sample: ileal tissue. All receptors derive from an adult with Crohn's disease.

About this clone: This specimen includes other DNA sequences encoding the same CDR3. This rearrangement joins TRBV2 to TRBJ1-1; 11 bases fit TRBD1. This CDR3 spans 15 amino acids. Losses at the gene ends were 6 bases for V and 0 bases for J; bases not matched to a gene: 3. In germline, CDR1 is SNHLY, CDR2 FYNNEI. CDR3 loop: CASRRTGGVNTEAFF. As DNA, the CDR3 is TGTGCCAGCAGAAGGACAGGGGGCGTGAACACTGAAGCTTTCTTT.

V usage is TRBV21-1 and J usage is TRBJ2-1; the table's D call TRBD2 went unverified against the DNA. TRBV21-1 counts as a pseudogene. This CDR3 has 15 residues. The CDR3 loop reads CASSKGGFRPDEQFF. The CDR3 DNA is TGTGCCAGCAGCAAAGGAGGATTTCGGCCCGATGAGCAGTTCTTC.